This TCR beta chain was obtained from a study of cytomegalovirus exposure and HLA in healthy donors. 60 Vbeta and 13 Jbeta primers were used in PCR. TCRdb's table, derived via immunoSEQ multiplex PCR, lists solely in-frame clones and lacks some. The table records 90,000 to 150,000 clones, 63% of them present only once. General study points: What was likely a sequencing artifact was a cluster of highly shared sequence variants. Researchers reported in a later analysis that a missense DCLRE1C variant was tied to TCR beta V- and J-gene trimming. It was reported that TCR beta sequences correctly inferred the HLA-A and HLA-B alleles for most subjects. The classifier was said to identify cytomegalovirus status with high specificity and sensitivity.

Notes on this clone: Its antigen is undetermined.

The clonotype was recovered from a man aged 35 to 55 in good health and CMV-seropositive. Sequenced: PBMCs.

CDR3 in DNA: TGTGCCAGCGGGACAGGGGGCGCGGTAGAGACCCAGTACTTC. Protein product: CASGTGGAVETQYF. The J gene is TRBJ2-5, the V gene TRBV19, with 12 bases fitting TRBD1. The germline CDR1 and CDR2 sequences are LNHDA and SQIVND (reference sequence). This CDR3 has 14 amino acids. Losses at the gene ends were 9 bases for V and 4 bases for J; bases not matched to a gene: 6. The full variable domain, completed using reference TRBV19 and TRBJ2-5, is DGGITQSPKYLFRKEGQNVTLSCEQNLNHDAMYWYRQDPGQGLRLIYYSQIVNDFQKGDIAEGYSVSREKKESFPLTVTSAQKNPTAFYLCASGTGGAVETQYFGPGTRLLVL.